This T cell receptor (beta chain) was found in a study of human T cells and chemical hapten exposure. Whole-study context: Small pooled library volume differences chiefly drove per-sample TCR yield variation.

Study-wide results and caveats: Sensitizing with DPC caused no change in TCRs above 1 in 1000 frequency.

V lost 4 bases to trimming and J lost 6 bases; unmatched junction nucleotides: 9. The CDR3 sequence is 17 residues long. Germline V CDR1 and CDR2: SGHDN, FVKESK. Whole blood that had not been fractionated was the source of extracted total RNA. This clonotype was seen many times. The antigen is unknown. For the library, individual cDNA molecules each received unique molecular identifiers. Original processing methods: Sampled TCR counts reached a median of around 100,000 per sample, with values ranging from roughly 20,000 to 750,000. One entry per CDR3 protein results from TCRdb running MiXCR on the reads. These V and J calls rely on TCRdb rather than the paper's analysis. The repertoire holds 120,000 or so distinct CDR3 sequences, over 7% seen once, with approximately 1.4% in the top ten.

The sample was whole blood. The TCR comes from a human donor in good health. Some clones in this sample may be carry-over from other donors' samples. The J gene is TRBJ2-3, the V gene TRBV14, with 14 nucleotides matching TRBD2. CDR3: CASSPRLAGGPTDTQYF. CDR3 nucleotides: TGTGCCAGCAGCCCTCGACTAGCGGGAGGGCCAACCGATACGCAGTATTTT.